This T cell receptor (beta chain) was identified during a study of T cells in Graves' hyperthyroidism and ophthalmopathy. Study details: Before any treatment, at initial diagnosis, peripheral blood was collected. Overall study findings and caveats: Ophthalmopathy, which appeared later, was predicted by the model a median 6.5 months before onset.

Amplified regions were TCR beta CDR3 sequences from RNA transcripts. First-round RT-PCR with HTBI primers amplified the TCR CDR3 region. TCRdb ran MiXCR on the multiplex PCR reads and lists one entry per CDR3 protein. This sample carries about 590,000 distinct CDR3 sequences, around a sixth of them seen once, and the ten largest clones take around 6.6%. Exclusion criteria comprised uncontrolled infection, other autoimmune disease, pregnancy or lactation. This clonotype was seen ten or more times. What it recognizes is unknown. The receptor comes from a woman in her 30s with Graves' hyperthyroidism. Sequencing was performed on blood.

The CDR3 here is CASSWPWGQVLEQYF. The CDR3 DNA follows: TGTGCCAGCAGCTGGCCTTGGGGACAGGTTCTCGAGCAGTACTTC. The genes are TRBV11-2 and TRBJ2-7, with TRBD1 matching 8 bases. Germline CDR1 reads SGHAT; CDR2 reads FQNNGV. The CDR3 runs 15 residues. J lost 6 bases, V lost 4 bases, and 11 bases had no gene match.